This T cell receptor (beta chain) was documented in a study of a mutant IDH1 vaccine in newly diagnosed glioma. This clone was seen just once. The target antigen is unknown. Profiled with immunoSEQ multiplex PCR; TCRdb holds only in-frame clones, not every one. The sample lists just under 45,000 clones; 91% were seen once. V was clipped by 1 base and J by 8 bases, with 17 bases between them. The CDR3 has 15 amino acids. Germline V lookup: CDR1 LNHNV, CDR2 YYDKDF (reference sequence). Noted time point: week 23, last vaccination. Topical imiquimod accompanied each vaccine dose, which consisted of 300 ug of mutant IDH1 20-mer peptide.

The rearrangement joins TRBV15 to TRBJ2-5; weak D call: TRBD2 (6 bases). The starting material was PBMCs, obtained from a glioma patient whose treatment included an IDH1 peptide vaccine. The clonotype comes from a man aged 50 or older with glioma. CDR3 DNA sequence: TGTGCCACCAGCAGAGCCGAGGTAATAGCGGATACCCAGTACTTC. This sequence encodes CATSRAEVIADTQYF.